A selection of T cell receptor beta chains follows, all from one sample in a study of shared clonotypes between healthy human individuals. Libraries were prepared by immunoSEQ multiplex PCR; TCRdb keeps only in-frame clonotypes and omits some of them. This repertoire shows roughly 400,000 clones, about 96% found once; its top ten account for approximately 0.32%. The sample comprised memory CD8+ T cells sorted from blood. These receptors all come from a man younger than 45 in good health. Each CDR3 is given with its conserved first and last residue. Fields, in order: CDR3 DNA, CDR3 protein, V gene, J gene, D gene, clone size. A D gene is named only where the DNA matches it firmly. The size field is filled for only some rows; it gives once, few, many or a size class.

TGTGCCAGCAGTTTGTTGGGACGAAACACTGAAGCTTTCTTT,CASSLLGRNTEAFF,TRBV28,TRBJ1-1,.,.
TGCGCCAGCAGCTTGGACAGGGTTGGAAACACCATATATTTT,CASSLDRVGNTIYF,TRBV5-1,TRBJ1-3,.,few
TGCGCCAGCAGCCGACCTGAAGAGACCCAGTACTTC,CASSRPEETQYF,TRBV5-1,TRBJ2-5,.,.
TGTGCCAGCAGCGCCCATCGCTACAGTGAGCAGTTCTTC,CASSAHRYSEQFF,TRBV7-6,TRBJ2-1,.,.
TGTGCCAGCAGCCTCTCCACCGGGGAGCTGTTTTTT,CASSLSTGELFF,TRBV7-9,TRBJ2-2,.,.
TGCAGTGCGAGCGAGAAATATGGCTACACCTTC,CSASEKYGYTF,TRBV20-1,TRBJ1-2,.,.
TGTGCCTGGCCCCGGAAGAGGGTCGGACAGCCCCAGCATTTT,CAWPRKRVGQPQHF,TRBV30,TRBJ1-5,.,few
TGTGCCAGCAGTTCCAGGGGGGTTACTGGAAACACCATATATTTT,CASSSRGVTGNTIYF,TRBV6-5,TRBJ1-3,TRBD1,once
TGTGCCAGCAGCCCGGTAGCCGGGACTAGCGGGAGCCGCTCCTACGAGCAGTACTTC,CASSPVAGTSGSRSYEQYF,TRBV28,TRBJ2-7,TRBD2,.
TGTGCCAGCAGGCCGACGGACAGCCTCTCCTACGAGCAGTACTTC,CASRPTDSLSYEQYF,TRBV13,TRBJ2-7,.,.
TGTGCCAGCAGAACTAGCGGGAGGGCCCAAGATACGCAGTATTTT,CASRTSGRAQDTQYF,TRBV6-1,TRBJ2-3,TRBD2,.
TGTGCCAGTAGTATACTGGGACAGACCCAGTACTTC,CASSILGQTQYF,TRBV19,TRBJ2-5,.,.
TGTGCCAGCAGAATCTACAGGGCCAATAATGAAAAACTGTTTTTT,CASRIYRANNEKLFF,TRBV6-1,TRBJ1-4,.,.
TGTGCCAGTAGTATCCGTGGGGCGCACGGCTACACCTTC,CASSIRGAHGYTF,TRBV19,TRBJ1-2,.,.
TGTGCCAGCAGATCCCCGGGACAGGGGGCCTACGAGCAGTACTTC,CASRSPGQGAYEQYF,TRBV28,TRBJ2-7,TRBD1,.
TGTGCCAGCAGTTACTCGACCAGGATCACTGAAGCTTTCTTT,CASSYSTRITEAFF,TRBV6-5,TRBJ1-1,.,once
TGTGCCAGTAGTATAGACGAAGTTGAGTGGGGCACAGGGAAGCGGGTCGGGTACGAGCAGTACTTC,CASSIDEVEWGTGKRVGYEQYF,TRBV19,TRBJ2-7,.,.
TGTGCCAGCAGTGTAGGGGACAGGGTAGGCTATGGCTACACCTTC,CASSVGDRVGYGYTF,TRBV28,TRBJ1-2,TRBD1,.
TGTGCCACCAAAGGTCGGGGGTTGCGAGAGACCCAGTACTTC,CATKGRGLRETQYF,TRBV7-9,TRBJ2-5,.,.
TGCACCAGCAGCGCTAGCGGGAAGTGGATGGACAATGAGCAGTTCTTC,CTSSASGKWMDNEQFF,TRBV1,TRBJ2-1,.,.
TGTGCCAGCAAGCCGGACAGTTTGGGGCAGCCCCAGCATTTT,CASKPDSLGQPQHF,TRBV2,TRBJ1-5,.,.
TGTGCCAGCAGTGCCGGGACAGGGGGCTACGAGCAGTACTTC,CASSAGTGGYEQYF,TRBV25-1,TRBJ2-7,TRBD1,.
TGTGCCAGCAGCTTAGGGACAGGTGAAGCTTTCTTT,CASSLGTGEAFF,TRBV13,TRBJ1-1,.,.
TGTGCCAGCAGTGGGCAGGTCTCCTACGAGCAGTACTTC,CASSGQVSYEQYF,TRBV2,TRBJ2-7,.,.
TGTGCCAGCAGCTGGACTAGCGGGAGCACAGATACGCAGTATTTT,CASSWTSGSTDTQYF,TRBV7-3,TRBJ2-3,TRBD2,.
TGCGCCAGCAGCTCTAGGACAGGGACTAATGAAAAACTGTTTTTT,CASSSRTGTNEKLFF,TRBV5-1,TRBJ1-4,TRBD1,.
TGCGCCAGCAGCTTGCAGACTAGCGGGAGGGCCGCAGATACGCAGTATTTT,CASSLQTSGRAADTQYF,TRBV5-1,TRBJ2-3,TRBD2,.
TGTGCCAGCAGTGACACAGGGGGCGTTTACAATGAGCAGTTCTTC,CASSDTGGVYNEQFF,TRBV6-4,TRBJ2-1,TRBD1,.
TGTGCCAGCAGTTTATATGGGACAGGGGGCTCTGGAAACACCATATATTTT,CASSLYGTGGSGNTIYF,TRBV28,TRBJ1-3,TRBD1,.
TGTGCCAGCTCAACCGCCGCGTACAGGGGGAACTATGGCTACACCTTC,CASSTAAYRGNYGYTF,TRBV18,TRBJ1-2,TRBD1,.
TGTGCCAGCAGCTTAAATCCCCCTAAGGGCGGGAACCAAGAGACCCAGTACTTC,CASSLNPPKGGNQETQYF,TRBV7-3,TRBJ2-5,.,once
TGTGCCAGCAGCGTAGAGACCAGCGGGAAACGGGAGCAGTTCTTC,CASSVETSGKREQFF,TRBV9,TRBJ2-1,TRBD2,.
TGCGCCGTCCCGCCGTGGGGCAGGGGGGCCAAAAACATTCAGTACTTC,CAVPPWGRGAKNIQYF,TRBV23-1,TRBJ2-4,TRBD1,once
TGTGCCAGCAGCCAGAGAGATACGCAGTATTTT,CASSQRDTQYF,TRBV28,TRBJ2-3,.,.
TGTGCCAGCAGCGTCGAAGCTAGCGTTTCCTACGAGCAGTACTTC,CASSVEASVSYEQYF,TRBV9,TRBJ2-7,.,.
TGTGCCACCAGCAAAGTTTTGGCCGGGGAGCTGTTTTTT,CATSKVLAGELFF,TRBV15,TRBJ2-2,.,once
TGTGCCAGCAGGAGAGAGACTAGCGGGAGAAACATTCAGTACTTC,CASRRETSGRNIQYF,TRBV6-5,TRBJ2-4,TRBD2,.
TGTGCCAGCAGTATGACTAGCGGGAGCTCCTACGAGCAGTACTTC,CASSMTSGSSYEQYF,TRBV7-9,TRBJ2-7,TRBD2,.
TGTGCCAGCAGCTTTAGGAGCGGGAGGTATCGGGGCAAAAACATTCAGTACTTC,CASSFRSGRYRGKNIQYF,TRBV7-6,TRBJ2-4,TRBD2,once
TGTGCCAGCAGTAGACCAGCGACGGACGTCTTTGGCTACACCTTC,CASSRPATDVFGYTF,TRBV7-2,TRBJ1-2,.,.
TGTGCCAGCAGCTTAGTTTTGGGGACCAAAGGGGGAGAGCAGTACTTC,CASSLVLGTKGGEQYF,TRBV11-2,TRBJ2-7,.,.
TGCGCCAGCCCAAAGTATATCCGAGGGGAAAAACTGTTTTTT,CASPKYIRGEKLFF,TRBV5-1,TRBJ1-4,.,.
TGCGCCAGCAGCTTGACAGGAAAAGGCCCAGATACGCAGTATTTT,CASSLTGKGPDTQYF,TRBV5-1,TRBJ2-3,.,.
TGTGCCAGCAGCTTAGGGTTGGGGGAACTGAACACTGAAGCTTTCTTT,CASSLGLGELNTEAFF,TRBV11-2,TRBJ1-1,.,once
TGTGCCAGCAGGAAGACAGAAGAGACCCAGTACTTC,CASRKTEETQYF,TRBV27,TRBJ2-5,.,.
TGTGCCAGCTCACCCAAAAACATTCAGTACTTC,CASSPKNIQYF,TRBV18,TRBJ2-4,.,few
TGTGCCAGCAGCCCGCAGAGAGAAAGGGGGCGCGGCTTCACTGAAGCTTTCTTT,CASSPQRERGRGFTEAFF,TRBV7-6,TRBJ1-1,TRBD1,.
TGTGCCAGCAGCCCCGGGCAGCTCTCCTACAATGAGCAGTTCTTC,CASSPGQLSYNEQFF,TRBV5-4,TRBJ2-1,.,.
TGCAGCGCCGTTAAGGGGTTTTACACTGAAGCTTTCTTT,CSAVKGFYTEAFF,TRBV29-1,TRBJ1-1,.,.
TGTGCCTGGAGTGTAGGCGGTAGGGGGTCAGGGCAGCATGGCTACACCTTC,CAWSVGGRGSGQHGYTF,TRBV30,TRBJ1-2,.,.
TGTGCCAGCTCACCCGGGGTAGGTAGGGATGAGCAGTTCTTC,CASSPGVGRDEQFF,TRBV18,TRBJ2-1,.,.
TGTGCCTGGAAGGTGGGGAACACTGAAGCTTTCTTT,CAWKVGNTEAFF,TRBV30,TRBJ1-1,.,.
TGCGCCAGCAGCTATGACCCGAACACTGAAGCTTTCTTT,CASSYDPNTEAFF,TRBV4-1,TRBJ1-1,.,.
TGTGCCAGTATGAGCGGGTCTCAATTCTCTGGGGCCAACGTCCTGACTTTC,CASMSGSQFSGANVLTF,TRBV19,TRBJ2-6,.,.
TGTGCCAGCAGTAACAGGGGGCCCACAGATACGCAGTATTTT,CASSNRGPTDTQYF,TRBV6-5,TRBJ2-3,TRBD1,once
TGTGCCAGCAGTCAGACTGCTGAGGAGACCCAGTACTTC,CASSQTAEETQYF,TRBV7-2,TRBJ2-5,.,.
TGTGCCAGCAATTACCAGTATAGCCAAGAGACCCAGTACTTC,CASNYQYSQETQYF,TRBV28,TRBJ2-5,.,.